The source of this TCR beta chain is a study of blood T cell repertoires in COVID-19. Per the original methods: Scientists estimated how many nucleated cells there were by amplifying reference gene primers. Using immunoSEQ multiplex PCR, the repertoire was profiled, and TCRdb retains in-frame clones only, with some absent. The D gene and trimming were derived from the DNA, and the V and J assignments and clone size from that table. The table includes about 400,000 clones, roughly 91% detected once. Trimming at V came to 5 bases and at J to 7 bases, leaving 12 bases not matched to a gene. This CDR3 is 16 amino acids long. Germline CDR1 reads SGHNT; CDR2 reads YYREEE (reference sequence).

The TCR sequence derives from a woman in her 30s who had recovered from COVID-19. V gene TRBV5-4 combines with J gene TRBJ2-2; 9 nucleotides agree with TRBD1. The sample was PBMCs or T cells enriched from blood (not recorded which). The CDR3: CASRPAGQGGIGELFF. The CDR3 nucleotides are TGTGCCAGCAGACCGGCGGGACAGGGTGGGATCGGGGAGCTGTTTTTT.